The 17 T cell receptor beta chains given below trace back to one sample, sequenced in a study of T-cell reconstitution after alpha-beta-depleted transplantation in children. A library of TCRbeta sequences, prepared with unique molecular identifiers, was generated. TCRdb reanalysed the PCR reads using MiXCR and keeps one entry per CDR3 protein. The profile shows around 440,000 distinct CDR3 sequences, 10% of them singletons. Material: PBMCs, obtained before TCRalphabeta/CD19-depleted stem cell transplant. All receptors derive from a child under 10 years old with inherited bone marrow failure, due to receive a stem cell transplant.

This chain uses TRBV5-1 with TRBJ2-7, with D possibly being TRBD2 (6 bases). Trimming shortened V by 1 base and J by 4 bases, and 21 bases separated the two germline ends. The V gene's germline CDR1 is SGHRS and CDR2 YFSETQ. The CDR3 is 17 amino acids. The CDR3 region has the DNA TGCGCCAGCAGCTTGCGATCCTCCGGGACTGGAGTGTACGAGCAGTACTTC. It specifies CASSLRSSGTGVYEQYF.

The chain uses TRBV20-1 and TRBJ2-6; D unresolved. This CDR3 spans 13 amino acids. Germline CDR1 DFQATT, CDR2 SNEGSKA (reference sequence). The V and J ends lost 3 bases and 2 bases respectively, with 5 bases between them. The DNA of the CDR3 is TGCAGTGCTAGTACCGCTGGGGCCAACGTCCTGACTTTC. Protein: CSASTAGANVLTF.

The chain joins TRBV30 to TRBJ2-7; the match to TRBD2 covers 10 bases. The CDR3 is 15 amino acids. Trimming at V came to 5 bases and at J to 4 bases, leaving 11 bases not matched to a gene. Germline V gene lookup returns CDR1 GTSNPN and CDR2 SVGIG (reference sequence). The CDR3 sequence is CAWVEPGLAPYEQYF. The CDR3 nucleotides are TGTGCCTGGGTTGAGCCGGGACTAGCGCCTTACGAGCAGTACTTC.

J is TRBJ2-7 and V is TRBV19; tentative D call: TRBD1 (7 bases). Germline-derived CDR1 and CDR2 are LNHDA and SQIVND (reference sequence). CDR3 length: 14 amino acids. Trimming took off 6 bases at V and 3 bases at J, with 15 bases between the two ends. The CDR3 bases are TGTGCCAGTAGCGCGGGACAGAGACTCTACGAGCAGTACTTC. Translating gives CASSAGQRLYEQYF.

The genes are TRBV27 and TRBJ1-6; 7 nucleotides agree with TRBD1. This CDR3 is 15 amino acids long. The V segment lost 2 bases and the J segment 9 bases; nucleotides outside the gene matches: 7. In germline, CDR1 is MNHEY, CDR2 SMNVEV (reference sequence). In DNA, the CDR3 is TGTGCCAGCAGTTTAACAGGGGTGGTACGTTCACCCCTCCACTTT. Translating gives CASSLTGVVRSPLHF.

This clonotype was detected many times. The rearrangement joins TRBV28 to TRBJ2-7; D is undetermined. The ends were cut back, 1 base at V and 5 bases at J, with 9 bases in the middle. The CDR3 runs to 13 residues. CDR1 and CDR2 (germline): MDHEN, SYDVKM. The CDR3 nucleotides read TGTGCCAGCAGTTTATTTGTAAGCCACGAGCAGTACTTC. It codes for CASSLFVSHEQYF.

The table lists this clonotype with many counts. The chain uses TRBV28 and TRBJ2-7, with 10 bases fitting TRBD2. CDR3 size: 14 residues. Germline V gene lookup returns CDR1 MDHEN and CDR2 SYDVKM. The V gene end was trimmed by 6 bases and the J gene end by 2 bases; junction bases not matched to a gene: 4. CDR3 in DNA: TGTGCCAGCAGCCCGGGACTAGCGACCTACGAGCAGTACTTC. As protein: CASSPGLATYEQYF.

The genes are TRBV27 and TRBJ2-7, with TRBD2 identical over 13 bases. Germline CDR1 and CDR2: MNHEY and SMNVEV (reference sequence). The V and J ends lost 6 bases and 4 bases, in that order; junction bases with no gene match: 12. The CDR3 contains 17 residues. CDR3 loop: CASSLLPWTSGSYEQYF. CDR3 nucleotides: TGTGCCAGCAGCCTACTTCCCTGGACTAGCGGGAGTTACGAGCAGTACTTC.

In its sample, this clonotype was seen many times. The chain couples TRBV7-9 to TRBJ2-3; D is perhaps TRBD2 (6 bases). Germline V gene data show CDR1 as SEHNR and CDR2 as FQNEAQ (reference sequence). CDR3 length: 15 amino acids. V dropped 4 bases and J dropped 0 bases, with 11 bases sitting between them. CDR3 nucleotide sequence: TGTGCCAGCAGCTGGAGGGTCGGGAGCACAGATACGCAGTATTTT. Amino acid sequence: CASSWRVGSTDTQYF.

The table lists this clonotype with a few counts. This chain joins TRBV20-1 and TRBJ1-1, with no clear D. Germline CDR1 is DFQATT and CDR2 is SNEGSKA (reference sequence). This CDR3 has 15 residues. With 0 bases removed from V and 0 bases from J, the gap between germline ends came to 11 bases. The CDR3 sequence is CSARDTWQVNTEAFF. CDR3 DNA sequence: TGCAGTGCTAGAGATACTTGGCAAGTGAACACTGAAGCTTTCTTT.

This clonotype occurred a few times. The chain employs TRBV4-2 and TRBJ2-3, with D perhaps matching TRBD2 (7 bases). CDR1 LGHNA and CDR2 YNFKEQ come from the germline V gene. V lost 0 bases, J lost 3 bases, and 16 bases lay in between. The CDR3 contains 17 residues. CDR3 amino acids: CASSQDPRGASTDTQYF. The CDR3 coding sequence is TGTGCCAGCAGCCAAGATCCTCGGGGGGCGAGTACAGATACGCAGTATTTT.

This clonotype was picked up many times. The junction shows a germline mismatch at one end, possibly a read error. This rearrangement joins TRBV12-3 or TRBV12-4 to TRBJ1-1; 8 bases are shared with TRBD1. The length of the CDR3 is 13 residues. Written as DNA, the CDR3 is TGCGCCAGCAGCTTGGGACAGGCCACTGAAGCTTTCTTT. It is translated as CASSLGQATEAFF.

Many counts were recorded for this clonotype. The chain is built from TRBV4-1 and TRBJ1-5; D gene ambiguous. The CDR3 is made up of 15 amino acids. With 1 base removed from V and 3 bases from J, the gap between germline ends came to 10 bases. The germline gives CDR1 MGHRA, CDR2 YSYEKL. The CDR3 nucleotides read TGCGCCAGCAGCCAAGGCGGCGTAGACAATCAGCCCCAGCATTTT. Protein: CASSQGGVDNQPQHF.

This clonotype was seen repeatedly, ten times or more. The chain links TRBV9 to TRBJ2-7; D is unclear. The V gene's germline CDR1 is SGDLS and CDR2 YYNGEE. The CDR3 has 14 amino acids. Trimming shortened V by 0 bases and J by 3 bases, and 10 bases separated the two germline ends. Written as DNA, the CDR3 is TGTGCCAGCAGCGTAGGTACACCCGGCTACGAGCAGTACTTC. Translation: CASSVGTPGYEQYF. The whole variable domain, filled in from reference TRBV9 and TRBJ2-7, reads DSGVTQTPKHLITATGQRVTLRCSPRSGDLSVYWYQQSLDQGLQFLIQYYNGEERAKGNILERFSAQQFPDLHSELNLSSLELGDSALYFCASSVGTPGYEQYFGPGTRLTVT.

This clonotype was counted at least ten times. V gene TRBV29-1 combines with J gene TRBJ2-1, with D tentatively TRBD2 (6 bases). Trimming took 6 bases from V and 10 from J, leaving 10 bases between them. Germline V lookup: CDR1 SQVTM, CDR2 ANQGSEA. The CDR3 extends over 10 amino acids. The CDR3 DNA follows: TGCAGCGTCCCGGGAGCCGAGCAGTTCTTC. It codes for CSVPGAEQFF.

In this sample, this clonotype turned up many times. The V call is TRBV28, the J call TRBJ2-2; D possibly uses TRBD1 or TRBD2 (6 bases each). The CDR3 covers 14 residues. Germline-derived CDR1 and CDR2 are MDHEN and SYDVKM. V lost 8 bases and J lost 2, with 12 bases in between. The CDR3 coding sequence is TGTGCCAGCTCAGGAGGGACAAACACCGGGGAGCTGTTTTTT. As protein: CASSGGTNTGELFF.

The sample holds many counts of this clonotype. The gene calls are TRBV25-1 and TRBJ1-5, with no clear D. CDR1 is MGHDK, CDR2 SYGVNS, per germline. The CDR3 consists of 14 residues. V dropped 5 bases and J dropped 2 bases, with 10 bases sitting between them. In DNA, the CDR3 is TGTGCCAGCAGTACCGGGGTGGGCAATCAGCCCCAGCATTTT. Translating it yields CASSTGVGNQPQHF.